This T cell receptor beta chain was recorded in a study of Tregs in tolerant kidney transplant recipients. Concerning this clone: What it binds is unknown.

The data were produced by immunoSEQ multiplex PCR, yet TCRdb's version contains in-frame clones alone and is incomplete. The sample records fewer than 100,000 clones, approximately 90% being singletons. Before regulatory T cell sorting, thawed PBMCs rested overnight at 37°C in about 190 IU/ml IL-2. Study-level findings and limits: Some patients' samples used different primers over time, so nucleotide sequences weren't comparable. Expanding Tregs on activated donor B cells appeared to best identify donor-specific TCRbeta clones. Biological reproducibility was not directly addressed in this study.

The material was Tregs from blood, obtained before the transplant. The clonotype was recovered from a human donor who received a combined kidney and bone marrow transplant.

The DNA of the CDR3 is TGTGCCAGCAGCTTGGGGAGGGGGCGGGGCGGAGGAGAGACCCAGTACTTC. The encoded protein is CASSLGRGRGGGETQYF. The chain recombines TRBV5-4 with TRBJ2-5; D possibly corresponds to TRBD1 (7 bases). Germline CDR1 reads SGHNT; CDR2 reads YYREEE (reference sequence). V lost 0 bases to trimming and J lost 4 bases, with 19 bases between them. The CDR3 spans 17 residues.